What follows are 13 T cell receptor beta chains derived from one specimen sequenced in a study of cytomegalovirus exposure and HLA in healthy donors. Sequencing used immunoSEQ multiplex PCR; TCRdb keeps in-frame clones, though not all of them. The sample lists about 160,000 clones; approximately 90% were seen once. Sequencing was done on a sample of PBMCs. These receptors were taken from a man between 18 and 29 years old in good health and CMV-seronegative.

The chain has TRBV5-1 and TRBJ2-3, with 7 bases matching TRBD1. In germline, CDR1 is SGHRS, CDR2 YFSETQ. Trimming took 4 bases from V and 1 from J; bases not matched to a gene: 9. The CDR3 is 16 amino acids. The CDR3 here is CASSRIPGQRTDTQYF. As DNA, the CDR3 is TGCGCCAGCAGCCGAATTCCGGGACAGCGCACAGATACGCAGTATTTT.

Only one count was recorded for this clone. V usage is TRBV11-2 and J usage is TRBJ2-1; 8 bases align to TRBD2. Losses at the gene ends were 2 bases for V and 6 bases for J; bases not matched to a gene: 9. The germline gives CDR1 SGHAT, CDR2 FQNNGV. The CDR3 has 16 amino acids. CDR3 residues: CASSLKGLAGINEQFF. In nucleotides, the CDR3 is TGTGCCAGCAGCTTAAAAGGTCTAGCGGGTATCAATGAGCAGTTCTTC.

The chain carries TRBV19 and TRBJ1-1; D gene unclear. Germline CDR1 reads LNHDA; CDR2 reads SQIVND (reference sequence). This CDR3 comprises 13 residues. The germline V and J ends were trimmed by 5 bases and 7 bases, with 14 bases remaining between them. The DNA for the CDR3 is TGTGCCAGTAGTTACCCTCCTGGGAGTGAAGCTTTCTTT. Translated: CASSYPPGSEAFF.

The chain links TRBV13 to TRBJ1-2; the D gene is possibly TRBD1 (5 bases). In germline, CDR1 is PRHDT, CDR2 FYEKMQ (reference sequence). Trimming pared 5 bases from V and 7 bases from J, leaving 11 bases between. This CDR3 region has 12 residues. In DNA form, the CDR3 reads TGTGCCAGCAGCGGGGGACTGAGTGGCTACACCTTC. This encodes CASSGGLSGYTF.

This clone was observed a single time. The CDR3 sequence: CASSFLSSEAGELFF. As DNA, the CDR3 is TGCGCCAGCAGCTTTTTGTCTAGCGAGGCCGGGGAGCTGTTTTTT. This sequence joins TRBV5-1 and TRBJ2-2; TRBD2 might be the D (6 bases). The CDR3 is 15 amino acids. Germline CDR1 reads SGHRS; CDR2 reads YFSETQ. Between the trimmed V and J ends, which lost 2 bases and 6 bases, there was a span of 14 bases.

The J gene is TRBJ1-2, the V gene TRBV2, with D tentatively TRBD1 (6 bases). Germline V CDR1 and CDR2: SNHLY, FYNNEI. The CDR3 consists of 13 residues. V was pared by 11 bases and J by 4 bases, with 17 bases between. The chain's CDR3 is CAGIPQGSYGYTF. In nucleotides, the CDR3 is TGTGCCGGAATCCCACAGGGAAGCTATGGCTACACCTTC.

The chain employs TRBV6-1 and TRBJ2-7, with 7 bases fitting TRBD2. J was trimmed by 3 bases and V by 8 bases; bases with no gene match: 10. The CDR3 length is 14 residues. Germline assignment: CDR1 MNHNS and CDR2 SASEGT. This CDR3 reads CASLSGGDGYEQYF. The CDR3 DNA reads as TGTGCCAGCTTGTCGGGAGGCGATGGCTACGAGCAGTACTTC.

The V gene is TRBV6-5, the J gene TRBJ2-7; 9 bases are shared with TRBD1. The CDR3 has 14 residues. The germline gives CDR1 MNHEY, CDR2 SVGAGI. V shed 2 bases and J 2 bases; nucleotides not matched to a gene: 1. CDR3 nucleotides: TGTGCCAGCAGTTACGGACAGGGGACCTACGAGCAGTACTTC. This gives the protein CASSYGQGTYEQYF.

The chain carries TRBV5-4 and TRBJ2-5, with 7 bases that match TRBD1. V gave up 3 bases and J gave up 5 bases; unmatched junction bases: 13. The V gene's germline CDR1 is SGHNT and CDR2 YYREEE (reference sequence). The CDR3 sequence is 16 residues long. CDR3 sequence: CASSSERGRGRETQYF. CDR3 coding DNA: TGTGCCAGCAGCTCAGAAAGGGGGCGCGGTAGGGAGACCCAGTACTTC.

V is TRBV2 and J is TRBJ2-2; weak D call: TRBD2 (7 bases). This CDR3 comprises 14 residues. Looked up from germline, CDR1 is SNHLY and CDR2 is FYNNEI. V was trimmed by 5 bases and J by 4 bases, leaving 11 bases between them. The CDR3 sequence is CASSLAGATGELFF. CDR3 DNA: TGTGCCAGCAGTCTTGCGGGGGCCACCGGGGAGCTGTTTTTT.

The chain recombines TRBV6-5 with TRBJ1-1; TRBD1 matches 8 bases. The V and J ends lost 10 bases and 1 base, in that order; junction bases with no gene match: 11. This CDR3 has 15 amino acids. CDR1 and CDR2 (germline): MNHEY, SVGAGI. CDR3 DNA sequence: TGTGCCACAAAAGCCGGGACAGGACAGAACACTGAAGCTTTCTTT. Amino acid sequence: CATKAGTGQNTEAFF.

The DNA for the CDR3 is TGTGCCTGGATAAAAGAGGGGGCTCGGACTGAAGCTTTCTTT. Amino acids: CAWIKEGARTEAFF. The J gene is TRBJ1-1, the V gene TRBV30, with 7 bases identical to TRBD1. CDR3 size: 14 residues. Germline V lookup: CDR1 GTSNPN, CDR2 SVGIG (reference sequence). V was clipped by 4 bases and J by 5 bases; unmatched bases: 10.

V usage is TRBV19 and J usage is TRBJ2-1; the D gene is possibly TRBD2 (6 bases). V lost 6 bases to trimming and J lost 2 bases, with 14 bases between them. Germline values: CDR1 LNHDA, CDR2 SQIVND (reference sequence). This CDR3 is 15 amino acids long. The chain's CDR3 is CASSQRVLAYNEQFF. For the CDR3, the DNA is TGTGCCAGTAGCCAGCGGGTACTGGCCTACAATGAGCAGTTCTTC. Full variable domain (outside the CDR3, taken from reference TRBV19 and TRBJ2-1): DGGITQSPKYLFRKEGQNVTLSCEQNLNHDAMYWYRQDPGQGLRLIYYSQIVNDFQKGDIAEGYSVSREKKESFPLTVTSAQKNPTAFYLCASSQRVLAYNEQFFGPGTRLTVL.